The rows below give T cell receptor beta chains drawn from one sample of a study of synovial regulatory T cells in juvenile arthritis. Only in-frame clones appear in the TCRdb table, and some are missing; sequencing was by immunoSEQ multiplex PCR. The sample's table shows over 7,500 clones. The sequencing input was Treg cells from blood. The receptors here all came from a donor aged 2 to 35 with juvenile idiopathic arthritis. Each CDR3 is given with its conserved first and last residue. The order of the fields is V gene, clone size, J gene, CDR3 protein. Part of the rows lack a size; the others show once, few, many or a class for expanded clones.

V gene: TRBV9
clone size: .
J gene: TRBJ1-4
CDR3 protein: CASSDTGNNEKLFF

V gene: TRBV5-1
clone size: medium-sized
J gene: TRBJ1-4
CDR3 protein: CASSLAGALWEKLFF

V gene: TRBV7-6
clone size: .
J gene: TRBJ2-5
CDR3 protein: CASSFGTGSYEQYF

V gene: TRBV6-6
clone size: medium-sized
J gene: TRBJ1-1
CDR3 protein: CASSYPPDNTEAFF

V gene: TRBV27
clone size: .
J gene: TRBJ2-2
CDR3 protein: CASSPIAGTKTGELFF

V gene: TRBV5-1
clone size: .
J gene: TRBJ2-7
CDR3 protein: CASSQGPGYEQYF

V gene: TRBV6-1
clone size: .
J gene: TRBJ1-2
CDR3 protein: CASSGSAGGSGYTF

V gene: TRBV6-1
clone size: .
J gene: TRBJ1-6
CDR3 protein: CASSDRGNSPLHF

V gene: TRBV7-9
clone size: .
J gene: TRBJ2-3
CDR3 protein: CASRTGFGTQYF

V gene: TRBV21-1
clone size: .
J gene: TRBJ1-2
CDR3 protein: CASSPQRGQGLHGYTF